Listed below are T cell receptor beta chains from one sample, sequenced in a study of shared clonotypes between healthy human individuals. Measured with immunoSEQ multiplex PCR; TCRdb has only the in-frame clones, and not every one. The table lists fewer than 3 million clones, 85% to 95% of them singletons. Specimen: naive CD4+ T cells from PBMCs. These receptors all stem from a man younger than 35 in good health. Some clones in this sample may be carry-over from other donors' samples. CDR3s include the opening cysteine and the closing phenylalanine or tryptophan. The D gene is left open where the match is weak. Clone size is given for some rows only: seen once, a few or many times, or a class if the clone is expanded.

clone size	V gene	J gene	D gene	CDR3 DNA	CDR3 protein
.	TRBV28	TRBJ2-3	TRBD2	TGTGCCAGCAGTTTTCTGACTAGCGGGGGTTTCGATACGCAGTATTTT	CASSFLTSGGFDTQYF
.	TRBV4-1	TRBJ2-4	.	TGCGCCAGCAGCCAAGGGTCAGCCAAAAACATTCAGTACTTC	CASSQGSAKNIQYF
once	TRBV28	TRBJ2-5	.	TGTGCCAGCAGTTTAGTCCAGGACGAGACCCAGTACTTC	CASSLVQDETQYF
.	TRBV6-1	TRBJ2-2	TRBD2	TGTGCCAGCAGTGGGCTAGCGGGAGGTTCCACCGGGGAGCTGTTTTTT	CASSGLAGGSTGELFF
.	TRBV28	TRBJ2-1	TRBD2	TGTGCCAGCAGTACTAGCGATTACGGTCAGTTCTTC	CASSTSDYGQFF
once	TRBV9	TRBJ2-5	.	TGTGCCAGCAGAGGGGGAGAAGAGACCCAGTACTTC	CASRGGEETQYF
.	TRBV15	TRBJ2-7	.	TGTGCCACCAGCAGGCGGGACAGCTCCTACGAGCAGTACTTC	CATSRRDSSYEQYF
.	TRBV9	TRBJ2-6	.	TGTGCCAGCAGCGCGGTCCTATCTGGGGCCAACGTCCTGACTTTC	CASSAVLSGANVLTF
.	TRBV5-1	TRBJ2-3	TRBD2	TGCGCCAGCAGCCCCGGGGGACTAGCGGGAGGGCGGTCAGATACGCAGTATTTT	CASSPGGLAGGRSDTQYF
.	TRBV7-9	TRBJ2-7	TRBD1	TGTGCCAGCAGCCCAACGGACAGGGGGCTTCGCGAGCAGTACTTC	CASSPTDRGLREQYF
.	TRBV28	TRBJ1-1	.	TGTGCCAGCAAGCTCCCCTCGGGGAACACTGAAGCTTTCTTT	CASKLPSGNTEAFF
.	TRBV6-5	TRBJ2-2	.	TGTGCCAGCCACCGGGACCCCTACACCGGGGAGCTGTTTTTT	CASHRDPYTGELFF
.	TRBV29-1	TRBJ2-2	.	TGCAGCGTTGCTAAGGGAACGGCCGGGGAGCTGTTTTTT	CSVAKGTAGELFF
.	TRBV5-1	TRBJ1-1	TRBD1	TGCGCCAGCAGCCCGGGACAGGGGGCCGCTGAAGCTTTCTTT	CASSPGQGAAEAFF
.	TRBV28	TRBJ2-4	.	TGTGCCACTCTAGCCAAAAACATTCAGTACTTC	CATLAKNIQYF
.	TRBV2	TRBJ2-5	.	TGTGCCAGCACCCGACTTGGGGAGACCCAGTACTTC	CASTRLGETQYF
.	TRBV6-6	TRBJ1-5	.	TGTGCCAGCAGGAGCGGGGGGTCACGGCAGCCCCAGCATTTT	CASRSGGSRQPQHF
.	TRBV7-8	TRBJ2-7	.	TGTGCCAGCAGGCCACATTCCCAGTTCCTCTACGAGCAGTACTTC	CASRPHSQFLYEQYF
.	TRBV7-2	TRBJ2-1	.	TGTGCCAGCAGCTTAACTTCAGCGGGTCGGGCCTACAATGAGCAGTTCTTC	CASSLTSAGRAYNEQFF
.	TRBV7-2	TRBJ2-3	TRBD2	TGTGCCAGCAGCTTAGGGGGACTAACTAGCACAGATACGCAGTATTTT	CASSLGGLTSTDTQYF
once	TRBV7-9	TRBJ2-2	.	TGTGCCAGCATCGAGGGGGGCACCGGGGAGCTGTTTTTT	CASIEGGTGELFF
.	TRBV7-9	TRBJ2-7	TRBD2	TGTGCCAGCAGCTTAGTGGCTAGCGGTGGCTCCTACGAGCAGTACTTC	CASSLVASGGSYEQYF
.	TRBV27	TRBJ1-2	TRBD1	TGTGCCAGCAGTTTGAAGACAGGGGGCTTCATTCATGGCTACACCTTC	CASSLKTGGFIHGYTF
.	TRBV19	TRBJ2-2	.	TGTGCCAGTAGTATGGGACAAAACGCGAACACCGGGGAGCTGTTTTTT	CASSMGQNANTGELFF
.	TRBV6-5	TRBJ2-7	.	TGTGCCAGCAGTTACTCCCCTATCTCCTACGAGCAGTACTTC	CASSYSPISYEQYF
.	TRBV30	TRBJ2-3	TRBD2	TGTGCCTGGATCCTAGCGGGGGGTGGGGATACGCAGTATTTT	CAWILAGGGDTQYF
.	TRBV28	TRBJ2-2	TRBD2	TGTGCCAGCAGCTCCGAGGGGCTCGGGGGGACCGGGGAGCTGTTTTTT	CASSSEGLGGTGELFF
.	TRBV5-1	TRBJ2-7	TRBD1	TGCGCCAGCAGCTTGGGGGACAGGGGACCCATCTCCTACGAGCAGTACTTC	CASSLGDRGPISYEQYF
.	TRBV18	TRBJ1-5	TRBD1	TGTGCCAGCTCCCCAGGACAGGGCGGCAATCAGCCCCAGCATTTT	CASSPGQGGNQPQHF
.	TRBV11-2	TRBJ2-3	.	TGTGCCAGCAGCTCCTACCTTGGGGATACGCAGTATTTT	CASSSYLGDTQYF
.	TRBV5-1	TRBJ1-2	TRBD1	TGCGCCAGCAGCTTGGGGACAGGGCCCCGCGGCTACACCTTC	CASSLGTGPRGYTF
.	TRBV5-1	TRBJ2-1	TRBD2	TGCGCCAGCAGCTTGAGCACTAGCGGGAAGGATGAGCAGTTCTTC	CASSLSTSGKDEQFF
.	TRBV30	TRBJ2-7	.	TGTGCCCTGGGGGCTTACGAGCAGTACTTC	CALGAYEQYF
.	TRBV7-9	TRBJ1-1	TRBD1	TGTGCCAGCAGCTCGACCGGGACAGGGTCCGGGGTGACTGAAGCTTTCTTT	CASSSTGTGSGVTEAFF
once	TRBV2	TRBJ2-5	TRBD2	TGTGCCAGCAGCGTTGGACTAGCGGGTGTGGGAGAGACCCAGTACTTC	CASSVGLAGVGETQYF
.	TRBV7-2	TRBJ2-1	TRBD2	TGTGCCAGCAGCCTCGAGCGGGATTGGGAGCAGTTCTTC	CASSLERDWEQFF
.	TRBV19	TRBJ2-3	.	TGTGCCAGTCAATCTTCCCGGGCTTACCTTGGGACAGATACGCAGTATTTT	CASQSSRAYLGTDTQYF
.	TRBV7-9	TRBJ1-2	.	TGTGCCAGCAGCTTAGGTCTGTTCCGGACGACCGGCCTTGGCTACACCTTC	CASSLGLFRTTGLGYTF
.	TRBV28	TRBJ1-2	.	TGTGCCAGCAGTTTAAGCGGGACTGGCTACACCTTC	CASSLSGTGYTF
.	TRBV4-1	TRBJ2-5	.	TGCGCCAGCAGCCAATGGCTAGCGGAGACCCAGTACTTC	CASSQWLAETQYF
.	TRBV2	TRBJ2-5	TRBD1	TGTGCCAGCCGCGACAGGGGAGAGACCCAGTACTTC	CASRDRGETQYF
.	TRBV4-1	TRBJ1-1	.	TGCGCCAGCAGCCAAAGTCGGGTCTACAACACTGAAGCTTTCTTT	CASSQSRVYNTEAFF
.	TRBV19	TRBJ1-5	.	TGTGCCAGTACGTCTGGCGGCAATCAGCCCCAGCATTTT	CASTSGGNQPQHF
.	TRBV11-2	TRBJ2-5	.	TGTGCCAGCAGCCCCCTCCGACAGGGAGGGTTGACCCAGTACTTC	CASSPLRQGGLTQYF